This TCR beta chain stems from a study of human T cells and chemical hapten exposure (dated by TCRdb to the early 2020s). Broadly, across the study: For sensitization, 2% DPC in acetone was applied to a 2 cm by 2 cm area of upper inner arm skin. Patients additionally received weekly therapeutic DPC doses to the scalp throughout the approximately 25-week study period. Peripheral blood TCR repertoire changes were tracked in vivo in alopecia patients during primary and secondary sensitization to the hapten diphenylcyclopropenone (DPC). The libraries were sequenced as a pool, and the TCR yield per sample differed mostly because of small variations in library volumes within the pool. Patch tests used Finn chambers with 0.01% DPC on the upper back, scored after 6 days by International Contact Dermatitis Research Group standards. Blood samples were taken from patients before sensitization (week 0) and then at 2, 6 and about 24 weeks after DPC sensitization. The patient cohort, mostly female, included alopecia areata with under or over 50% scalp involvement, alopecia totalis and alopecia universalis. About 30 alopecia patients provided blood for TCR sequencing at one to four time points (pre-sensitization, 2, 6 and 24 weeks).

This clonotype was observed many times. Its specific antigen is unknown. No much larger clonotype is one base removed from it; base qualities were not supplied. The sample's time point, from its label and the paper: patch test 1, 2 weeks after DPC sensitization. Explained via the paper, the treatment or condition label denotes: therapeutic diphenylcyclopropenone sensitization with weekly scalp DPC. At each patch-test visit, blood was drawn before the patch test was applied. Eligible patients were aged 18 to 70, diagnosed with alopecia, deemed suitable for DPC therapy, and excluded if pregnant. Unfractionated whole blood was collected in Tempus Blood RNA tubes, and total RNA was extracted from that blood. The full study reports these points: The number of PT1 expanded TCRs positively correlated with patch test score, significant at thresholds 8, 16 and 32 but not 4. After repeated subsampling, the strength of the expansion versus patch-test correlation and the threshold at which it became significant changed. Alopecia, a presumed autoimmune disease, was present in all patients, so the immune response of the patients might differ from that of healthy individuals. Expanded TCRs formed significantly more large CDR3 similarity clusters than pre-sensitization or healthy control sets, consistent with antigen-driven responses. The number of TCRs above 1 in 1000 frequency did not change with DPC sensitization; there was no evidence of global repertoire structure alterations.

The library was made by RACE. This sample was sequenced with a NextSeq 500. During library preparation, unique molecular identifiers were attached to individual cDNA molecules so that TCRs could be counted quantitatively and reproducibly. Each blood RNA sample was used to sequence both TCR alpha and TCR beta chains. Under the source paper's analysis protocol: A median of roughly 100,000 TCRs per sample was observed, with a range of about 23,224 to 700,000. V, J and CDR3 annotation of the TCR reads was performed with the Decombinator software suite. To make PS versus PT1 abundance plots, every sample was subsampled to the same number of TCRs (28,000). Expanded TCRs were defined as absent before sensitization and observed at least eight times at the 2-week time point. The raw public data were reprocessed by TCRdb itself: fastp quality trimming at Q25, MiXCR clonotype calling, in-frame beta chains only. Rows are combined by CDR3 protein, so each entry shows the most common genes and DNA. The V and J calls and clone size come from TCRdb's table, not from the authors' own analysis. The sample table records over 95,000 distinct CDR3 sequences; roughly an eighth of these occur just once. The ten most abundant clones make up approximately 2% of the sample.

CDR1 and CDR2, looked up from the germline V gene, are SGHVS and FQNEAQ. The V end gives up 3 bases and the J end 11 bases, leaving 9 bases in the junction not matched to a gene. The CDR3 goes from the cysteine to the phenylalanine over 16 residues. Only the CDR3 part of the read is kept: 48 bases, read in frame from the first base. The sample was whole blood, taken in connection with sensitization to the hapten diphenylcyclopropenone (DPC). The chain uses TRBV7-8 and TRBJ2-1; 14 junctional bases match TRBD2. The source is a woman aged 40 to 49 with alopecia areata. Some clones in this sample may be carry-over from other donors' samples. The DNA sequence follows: TGTGCCAGCAGCTTTCGGAGGACTAGCGGGGGGATTCAGCAGTTCTTC. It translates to CASSFRRTSGGIQQFF.